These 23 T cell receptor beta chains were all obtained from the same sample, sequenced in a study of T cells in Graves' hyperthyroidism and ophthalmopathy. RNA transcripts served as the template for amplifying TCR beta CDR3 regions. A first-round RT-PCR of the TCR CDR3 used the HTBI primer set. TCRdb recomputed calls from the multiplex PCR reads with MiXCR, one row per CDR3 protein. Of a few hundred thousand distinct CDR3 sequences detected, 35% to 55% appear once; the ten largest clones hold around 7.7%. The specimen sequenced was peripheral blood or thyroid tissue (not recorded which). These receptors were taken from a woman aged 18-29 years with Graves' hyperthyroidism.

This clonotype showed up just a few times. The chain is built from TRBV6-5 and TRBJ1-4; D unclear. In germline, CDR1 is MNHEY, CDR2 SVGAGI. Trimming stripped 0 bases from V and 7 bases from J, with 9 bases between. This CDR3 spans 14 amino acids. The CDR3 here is CASSYSRRLEKLFF. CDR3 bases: TGTGCCAGCAGTTACTCACGCAGGCTTGAAAAACTGTTTTTT.

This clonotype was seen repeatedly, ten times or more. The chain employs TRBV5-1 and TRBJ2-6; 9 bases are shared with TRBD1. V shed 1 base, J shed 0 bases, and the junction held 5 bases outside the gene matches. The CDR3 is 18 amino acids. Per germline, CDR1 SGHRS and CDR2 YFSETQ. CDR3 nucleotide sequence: TGCGCCAGCAGCTTGAGAGGACAGGGGTCCTCTGGGGCCAACGTCCTGACTTTC. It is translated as CASSLRGQGSSGANVLTF.

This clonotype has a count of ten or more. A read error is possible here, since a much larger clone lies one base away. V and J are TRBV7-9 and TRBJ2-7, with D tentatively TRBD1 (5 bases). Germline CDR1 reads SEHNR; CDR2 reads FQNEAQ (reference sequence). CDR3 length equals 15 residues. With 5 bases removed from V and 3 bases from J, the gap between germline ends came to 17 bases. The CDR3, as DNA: TGTGCCAGCAGCGACGACAGCGAGAGCTTCTACGAGCAGTACTTC. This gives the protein CASSDDSESFYEQYF.

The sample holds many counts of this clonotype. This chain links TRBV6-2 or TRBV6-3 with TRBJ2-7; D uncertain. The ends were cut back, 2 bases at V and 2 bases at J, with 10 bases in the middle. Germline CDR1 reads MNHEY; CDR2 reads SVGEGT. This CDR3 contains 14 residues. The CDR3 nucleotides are TGTGCCAGCAGTTACGGAACCCCTCCCTACGAGCAGTACTTC. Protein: CASSYGTPPYEQYF.

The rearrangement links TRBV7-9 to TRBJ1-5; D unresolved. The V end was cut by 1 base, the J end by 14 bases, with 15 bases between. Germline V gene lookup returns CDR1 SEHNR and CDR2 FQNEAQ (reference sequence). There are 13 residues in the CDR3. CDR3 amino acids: CASSLVGGSYEHF. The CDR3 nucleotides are TGTGCCAGCAGCTTAGTGGGCGGATCCTACGAGCATTTT. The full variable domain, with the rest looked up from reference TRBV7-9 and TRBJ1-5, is DTGVSQNPRHKITKRGQNVTFRCDPISEHNRLYWYRQTLGQGPEFLTYFQNEAQLEKSRLLSDRFSAERPKGSFSTLEIQRTEQGDSAMYLCASSLVGGSYEHFGDGTRLSIL.

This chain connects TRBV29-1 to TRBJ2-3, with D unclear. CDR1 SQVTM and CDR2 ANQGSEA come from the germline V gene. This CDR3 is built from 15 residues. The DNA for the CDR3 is TGCAGTGCCACACCAGCACGGTCGGGCACAGATACGCAGTATTTT. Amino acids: CSATPARSGTDTQYF.

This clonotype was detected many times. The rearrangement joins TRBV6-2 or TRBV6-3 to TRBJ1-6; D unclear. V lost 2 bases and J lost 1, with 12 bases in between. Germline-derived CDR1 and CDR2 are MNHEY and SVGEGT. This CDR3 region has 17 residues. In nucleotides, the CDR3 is TGTGCCAGCAGTTACCCCGCGAGGTCTTCCTATAATTCACCCCTCCACTTT. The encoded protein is CASSYPARSSYNSPLHF.

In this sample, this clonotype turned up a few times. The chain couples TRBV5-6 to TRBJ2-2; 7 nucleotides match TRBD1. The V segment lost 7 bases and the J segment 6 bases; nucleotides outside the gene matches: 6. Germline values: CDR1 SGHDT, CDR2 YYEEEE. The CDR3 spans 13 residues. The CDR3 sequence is CASGNQGAGELFF. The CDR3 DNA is TGTGCCAGCGGAAATCAGGGGGCCGGGGAGCTGTTTTTT.

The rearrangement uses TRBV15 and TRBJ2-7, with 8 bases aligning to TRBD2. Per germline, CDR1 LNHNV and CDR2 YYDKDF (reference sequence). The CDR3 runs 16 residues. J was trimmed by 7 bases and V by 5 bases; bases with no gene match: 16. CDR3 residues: CATSGSSGSSYNEQYF. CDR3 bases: TGTGCCACCAGCGGAAGCAGCGGGAGCTCCTACAATGAGCAGTACTTC.

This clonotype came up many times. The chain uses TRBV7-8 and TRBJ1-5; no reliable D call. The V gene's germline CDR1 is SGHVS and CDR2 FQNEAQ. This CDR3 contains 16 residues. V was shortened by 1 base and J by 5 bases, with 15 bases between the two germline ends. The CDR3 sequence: CASSLGEVRSHQPQHF. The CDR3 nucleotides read TGTGCCAGCAGCTTAGGAGAAGTCAGGAGTCATCAGCCCCAGCATTTT.

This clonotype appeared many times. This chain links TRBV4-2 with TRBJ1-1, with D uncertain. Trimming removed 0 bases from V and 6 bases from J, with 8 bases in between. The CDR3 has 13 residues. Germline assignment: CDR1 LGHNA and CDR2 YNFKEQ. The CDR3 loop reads CASSQDNRAEAFF. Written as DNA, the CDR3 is TGTGCCAGCAGCCAAGATAATCGAGCTGAAGCTTTCTTT.

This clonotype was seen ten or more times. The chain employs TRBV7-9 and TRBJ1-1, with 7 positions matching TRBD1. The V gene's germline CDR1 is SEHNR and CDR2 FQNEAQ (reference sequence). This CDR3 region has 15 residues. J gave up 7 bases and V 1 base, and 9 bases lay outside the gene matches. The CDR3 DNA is TGTGCCAGCAGCTTAGTTGGGGACAGAGACTTTGAAGCTTTCTTT. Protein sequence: CASSLVGDRDFEAFF.

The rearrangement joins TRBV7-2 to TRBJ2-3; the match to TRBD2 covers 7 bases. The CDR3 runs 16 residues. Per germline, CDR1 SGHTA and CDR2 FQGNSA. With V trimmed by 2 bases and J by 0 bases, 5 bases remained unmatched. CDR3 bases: TGTGCCAGCAGCTTATTACCTAGCGGTAGCACAGATACGCAGTATTTT. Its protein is CASSLLPSGSTDTQYF.

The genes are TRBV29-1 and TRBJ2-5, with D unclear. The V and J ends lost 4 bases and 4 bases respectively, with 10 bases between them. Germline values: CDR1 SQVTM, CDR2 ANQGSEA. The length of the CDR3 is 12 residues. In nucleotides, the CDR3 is TGCAGCGTTGGGGGTAGAAGAGAGACCCAGTACTTC. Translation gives CSVGGRRETQYF.

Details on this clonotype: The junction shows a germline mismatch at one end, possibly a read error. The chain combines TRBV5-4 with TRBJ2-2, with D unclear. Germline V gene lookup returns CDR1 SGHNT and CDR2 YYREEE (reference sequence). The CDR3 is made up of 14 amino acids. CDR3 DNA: TGTGCCAGCAGCCCCCCAACCGGGTACAATGAGCAGTTTTTT. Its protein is CASSPPTGYNEQFF.

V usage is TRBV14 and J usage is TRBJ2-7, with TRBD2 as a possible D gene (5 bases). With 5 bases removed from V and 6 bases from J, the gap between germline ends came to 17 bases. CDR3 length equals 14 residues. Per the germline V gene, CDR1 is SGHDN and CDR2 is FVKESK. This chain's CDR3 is CASSFGERLLEQYF. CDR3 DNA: TGTGCCAGCAGCTTTGGGGAGAGGCTGCTCGAGCAGTACTTC. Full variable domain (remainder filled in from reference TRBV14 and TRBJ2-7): EAGVTQFPSHSVIEKGQTVTLRCDPISGHDNLYWYRRVMGKEIKFLLHFVKESKQDESGMPNNRFLAERTGGTYSTLKVQPAELEDSGVYFCASSFGERLLEQYFGPGTRLTVT.

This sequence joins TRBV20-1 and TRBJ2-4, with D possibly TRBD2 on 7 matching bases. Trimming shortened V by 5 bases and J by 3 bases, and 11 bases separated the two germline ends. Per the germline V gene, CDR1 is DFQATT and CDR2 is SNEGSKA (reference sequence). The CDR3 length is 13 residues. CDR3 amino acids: CSARRGGKNIQYF. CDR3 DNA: TGCAGTGCTCGAAGGGGGGGCAAAAACATTCAGTACTTC.

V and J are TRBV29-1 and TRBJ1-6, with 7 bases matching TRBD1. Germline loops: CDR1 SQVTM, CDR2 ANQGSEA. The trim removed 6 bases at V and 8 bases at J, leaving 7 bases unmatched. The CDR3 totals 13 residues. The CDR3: CSVELGGDSPLHF. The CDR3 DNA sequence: TGCAGCGTCGAACTAGGGGGCGATTCACCCCTCCACTTT.

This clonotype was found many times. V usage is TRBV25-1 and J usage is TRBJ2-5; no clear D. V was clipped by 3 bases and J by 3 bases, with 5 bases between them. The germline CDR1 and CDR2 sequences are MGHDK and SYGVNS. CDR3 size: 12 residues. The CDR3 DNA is TGTGCCAGCAGTGAGTGGAAAGAGACCCAGTACTTC. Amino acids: CASSEWKETQYF.

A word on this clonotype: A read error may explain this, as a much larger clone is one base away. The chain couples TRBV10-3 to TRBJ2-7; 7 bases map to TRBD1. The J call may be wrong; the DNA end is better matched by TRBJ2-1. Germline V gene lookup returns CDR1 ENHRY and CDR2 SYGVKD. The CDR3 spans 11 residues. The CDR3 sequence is CAIGDRDEQFF. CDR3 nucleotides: TGTGCCATCGGTGACAGGGACGAGCAGTTCTTC.

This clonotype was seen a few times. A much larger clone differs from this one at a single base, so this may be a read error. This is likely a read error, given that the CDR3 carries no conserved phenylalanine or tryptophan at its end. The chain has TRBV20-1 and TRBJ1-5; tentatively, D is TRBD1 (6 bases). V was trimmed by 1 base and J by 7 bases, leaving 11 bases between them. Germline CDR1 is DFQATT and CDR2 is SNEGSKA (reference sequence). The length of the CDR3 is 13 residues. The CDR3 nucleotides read TGCAGTGCTAGAGGGACAGAAGTCCAGCCCCAGCATCTT. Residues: CSARGTEVQPQHL.

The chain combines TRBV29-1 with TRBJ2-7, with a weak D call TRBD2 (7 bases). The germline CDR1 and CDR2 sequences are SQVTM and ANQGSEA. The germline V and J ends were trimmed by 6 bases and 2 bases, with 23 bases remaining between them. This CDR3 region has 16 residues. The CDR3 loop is CSVQGGVAGPTYEQYF. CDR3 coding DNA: TGCAGCGTCCAAGGGGGGGTGGCAGGGCCGACCTACGAGCAGTACTTC.

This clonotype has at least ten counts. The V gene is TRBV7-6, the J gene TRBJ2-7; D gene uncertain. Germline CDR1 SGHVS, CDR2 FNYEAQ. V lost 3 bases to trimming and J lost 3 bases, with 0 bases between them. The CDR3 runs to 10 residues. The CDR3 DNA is TGTGCCAGCAGCTTCTACGAGCAGTACTTC. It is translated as CASSFYEQYF.